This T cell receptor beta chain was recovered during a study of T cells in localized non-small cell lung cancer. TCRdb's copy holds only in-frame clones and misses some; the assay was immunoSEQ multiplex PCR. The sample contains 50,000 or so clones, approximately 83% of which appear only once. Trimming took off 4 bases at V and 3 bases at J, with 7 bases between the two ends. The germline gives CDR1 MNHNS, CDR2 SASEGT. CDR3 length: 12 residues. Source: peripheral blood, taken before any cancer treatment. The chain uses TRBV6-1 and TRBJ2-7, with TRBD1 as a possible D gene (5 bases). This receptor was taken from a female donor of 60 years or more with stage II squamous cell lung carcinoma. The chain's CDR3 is CASSADSYEQYF. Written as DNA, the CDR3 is TGTGCCAGCAGTGCTGACAGCTACGAGCAGTACTTC.